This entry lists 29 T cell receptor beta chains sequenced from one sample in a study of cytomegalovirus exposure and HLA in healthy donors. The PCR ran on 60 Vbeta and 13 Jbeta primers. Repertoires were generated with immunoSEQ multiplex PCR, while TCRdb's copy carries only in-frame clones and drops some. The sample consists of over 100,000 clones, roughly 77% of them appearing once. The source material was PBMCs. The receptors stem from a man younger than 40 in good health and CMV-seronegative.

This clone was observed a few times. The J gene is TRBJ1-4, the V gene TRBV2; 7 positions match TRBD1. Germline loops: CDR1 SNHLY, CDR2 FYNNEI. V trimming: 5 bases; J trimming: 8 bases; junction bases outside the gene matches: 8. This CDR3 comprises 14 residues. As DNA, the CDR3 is TGTGCCAGCAGTCAACAGGGGTTCAGAGAAAAACTGTTTTTT. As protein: CASSQQGFREKLFF.

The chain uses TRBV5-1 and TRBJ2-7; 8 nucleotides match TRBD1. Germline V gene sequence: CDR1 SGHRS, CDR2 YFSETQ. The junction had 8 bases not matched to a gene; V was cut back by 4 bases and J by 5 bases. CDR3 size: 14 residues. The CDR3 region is CASSMGQASDEQYF. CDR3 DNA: TGCGCCAGCAGCATGGGACAGGCGTCCGACGAGCAGTACTTC. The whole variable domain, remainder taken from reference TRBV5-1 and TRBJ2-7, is KAGVTQTPRYLIKTRGQQVTLSCSPISGHRSVSWYQQTPGQGLQFLFEYFSETQRNKGNFPGRFSGRQFSNSRSEMNVSTLELGDSALYLCASSMGQASDEQYFGPGTRLTVT.

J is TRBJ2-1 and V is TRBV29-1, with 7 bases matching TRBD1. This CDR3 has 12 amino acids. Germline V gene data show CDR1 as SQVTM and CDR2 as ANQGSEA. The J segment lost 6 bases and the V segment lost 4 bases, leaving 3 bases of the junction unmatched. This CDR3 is CSVARQGNEQFF. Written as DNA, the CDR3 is TGCAGCGTTGCCCGACAGGGCAATGAGCAGTTCTTC.

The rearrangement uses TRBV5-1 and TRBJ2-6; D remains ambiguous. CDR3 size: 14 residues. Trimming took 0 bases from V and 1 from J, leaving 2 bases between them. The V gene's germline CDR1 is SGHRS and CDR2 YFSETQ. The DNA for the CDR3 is TGCGCCAGCAGCTTGGCGTCTGGGGCCAACGTCCTGACTTTC. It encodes CASSLASGANVLTF.

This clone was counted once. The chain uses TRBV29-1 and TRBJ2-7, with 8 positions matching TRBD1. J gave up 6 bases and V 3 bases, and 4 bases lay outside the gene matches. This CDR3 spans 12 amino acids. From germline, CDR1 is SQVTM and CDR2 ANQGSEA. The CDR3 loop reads CSVEPGGSEQYF. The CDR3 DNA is TGCAGCGTTGAGCCAGGGGGCAGCGAGCAGTACTTC.

The CDR3 loop reads CASSRDAGGGNRETQYF. Written as DNA, the CDR3 is TGCGCCAGCAGCCGGGATGCGGGCGGGGGGAATCGAGAGACCCAGTACTTC. The chain is built from TRBV4-1 and TRBJ2-5; 8 bases map to TRBD2. V lost 4 bases to trimming and J lost 4 bases; unmatched junction nucleotides: 14. This CDR3 is built from 17 residues. Germline CDR1 MGHRA, CDR2 YSYEKL.

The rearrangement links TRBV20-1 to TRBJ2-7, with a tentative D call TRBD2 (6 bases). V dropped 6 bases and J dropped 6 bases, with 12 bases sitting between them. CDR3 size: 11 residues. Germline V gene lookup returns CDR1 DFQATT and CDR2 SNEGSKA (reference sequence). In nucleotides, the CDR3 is TGCAGTGCCAGGACGGGGGTCGAGCAGTACTTC. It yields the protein CSARTGVEQYF.

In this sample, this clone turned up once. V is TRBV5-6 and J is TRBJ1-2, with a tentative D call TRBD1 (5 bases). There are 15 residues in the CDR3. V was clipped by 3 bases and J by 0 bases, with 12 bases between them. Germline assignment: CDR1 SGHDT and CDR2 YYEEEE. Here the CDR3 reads CASSSGQITNYGYTF. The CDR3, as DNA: TGTGCCAGCAGCTCCGGACAAATAACTAACTATGGCTACACCTTC. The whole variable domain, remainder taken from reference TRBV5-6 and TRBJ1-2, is DAGVTQSPTHLIKTRGQQVTLRCSPKSGHDTVSWYQQALGQGPQFIFQYYEEEERQRGNFPDRFSGHQFPNYSSELNVNALLLGDSALYLCASSSGQITNYGYTFGSGTRLTVV.

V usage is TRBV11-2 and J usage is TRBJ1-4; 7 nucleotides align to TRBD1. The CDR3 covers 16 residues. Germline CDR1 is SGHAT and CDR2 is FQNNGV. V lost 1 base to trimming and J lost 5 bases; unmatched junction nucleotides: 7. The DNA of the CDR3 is TGTGCCAGCAGCTTAGGACCGGGACAGAGAAATGAAAAACTGTTTTTT. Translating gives CASSLGPGQRNEKLFF.

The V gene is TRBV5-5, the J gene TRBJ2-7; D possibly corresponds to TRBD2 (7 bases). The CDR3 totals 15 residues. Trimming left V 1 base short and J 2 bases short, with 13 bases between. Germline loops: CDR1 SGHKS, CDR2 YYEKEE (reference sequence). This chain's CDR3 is CASSLFGGPTYEQYF. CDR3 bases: TGTGCCAGCAGCTTGTTCGGGGGGCCGACCTACGAGCAGTACTTC.

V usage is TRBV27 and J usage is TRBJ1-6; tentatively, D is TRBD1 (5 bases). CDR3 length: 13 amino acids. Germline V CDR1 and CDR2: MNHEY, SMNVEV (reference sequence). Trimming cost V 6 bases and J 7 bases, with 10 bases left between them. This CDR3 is CASRIGENSPLHF. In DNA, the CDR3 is TGTGCCAGCAGAATAGGGGAAAATTCACCCCTCCACTTT.

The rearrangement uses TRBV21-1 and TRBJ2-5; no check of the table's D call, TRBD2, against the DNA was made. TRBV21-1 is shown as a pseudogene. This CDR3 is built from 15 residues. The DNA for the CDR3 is TGTGCCAGCAGCAAGGGGCGGGAGTCAGGAGAGACCCAGTACTTC. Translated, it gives CASSKGRESGETQYF.

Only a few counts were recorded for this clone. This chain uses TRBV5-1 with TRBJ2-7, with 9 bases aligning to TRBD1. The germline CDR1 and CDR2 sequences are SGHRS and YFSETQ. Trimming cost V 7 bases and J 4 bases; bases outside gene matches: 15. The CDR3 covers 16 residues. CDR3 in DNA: TGCGCCAGCCAACGGACAGGGGCTGGTTGGGTTTACGAGCAGTACTTC. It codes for CASQRTGAGWVYEQYF.

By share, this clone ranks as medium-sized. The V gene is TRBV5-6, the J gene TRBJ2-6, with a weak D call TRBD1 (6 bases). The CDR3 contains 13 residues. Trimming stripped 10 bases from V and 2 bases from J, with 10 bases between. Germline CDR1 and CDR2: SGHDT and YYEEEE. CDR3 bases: TGTGCCGGGGGCCTCACTGGGGCCAACGTCCTGACTTTC. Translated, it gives CAGGLTGANVLTF.

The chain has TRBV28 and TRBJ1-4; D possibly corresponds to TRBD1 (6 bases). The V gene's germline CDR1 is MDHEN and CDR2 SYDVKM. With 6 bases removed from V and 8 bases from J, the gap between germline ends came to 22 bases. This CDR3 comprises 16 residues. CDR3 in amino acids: CASSSLGEGVSEKLFF. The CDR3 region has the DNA TGTGCCAGCAGCTCACTGGGGGAGGGGGTTTCAGAAAAACTGTTTTTT.

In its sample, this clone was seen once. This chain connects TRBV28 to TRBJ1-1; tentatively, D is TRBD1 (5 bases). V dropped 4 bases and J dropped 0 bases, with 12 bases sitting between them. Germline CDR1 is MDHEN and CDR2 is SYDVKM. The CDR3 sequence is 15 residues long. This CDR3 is CASSSPDRMNTEAFF. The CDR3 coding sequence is TGTGCCAGCAGTTCCCCCGACAGAATGAACACTGAAGCTTTCTTT.

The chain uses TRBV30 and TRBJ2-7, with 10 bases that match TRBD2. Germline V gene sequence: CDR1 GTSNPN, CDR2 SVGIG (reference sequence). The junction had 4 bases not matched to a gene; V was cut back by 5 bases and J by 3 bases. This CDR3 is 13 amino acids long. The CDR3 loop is CAWLSSGSYEQYF. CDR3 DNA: TGTGCCTGGTTGTCTAGCGGGAGCTACGAGCAGTACTTC.

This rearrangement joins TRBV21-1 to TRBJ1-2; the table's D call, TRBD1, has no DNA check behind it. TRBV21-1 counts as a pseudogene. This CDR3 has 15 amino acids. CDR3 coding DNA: TGTGCCAGCAGCAAAGAGGAAGGGGGACACTATGGCTACACCTTC. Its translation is CASSKEEGGHYGYTF.

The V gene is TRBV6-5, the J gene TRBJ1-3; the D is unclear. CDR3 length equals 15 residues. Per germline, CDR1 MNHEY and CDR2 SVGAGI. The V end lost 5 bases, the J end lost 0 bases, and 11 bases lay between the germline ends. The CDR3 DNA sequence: TGTGCCAGCAGTCCTGGCCCGTTCTCTGGAAACACCATATATTTT. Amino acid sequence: CASSPGPFSGNTIYF.

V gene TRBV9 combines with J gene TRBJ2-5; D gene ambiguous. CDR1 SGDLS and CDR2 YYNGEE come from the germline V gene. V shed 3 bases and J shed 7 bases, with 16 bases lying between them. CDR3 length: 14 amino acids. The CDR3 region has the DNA TGTGCCAGCAGCGCAGAGGAGCTTTCGGTGACCCAGTACTTC. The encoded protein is CASSAEELSVTQYF.

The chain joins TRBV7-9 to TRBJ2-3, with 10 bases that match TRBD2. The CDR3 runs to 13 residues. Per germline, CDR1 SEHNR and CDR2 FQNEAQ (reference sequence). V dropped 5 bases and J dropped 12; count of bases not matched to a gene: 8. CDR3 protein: CASSQAGGPQQYF. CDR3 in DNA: TGTGCCAGCAGCCAAGCGGGAGGGCCACAACAGTATTTT.

The CDR3 spells CASSLGQGVNEQFF. The DNA of the CDR3 is TGCGCCAGCAGCTTGGGACAGGGAGTTAATGAGCAGTTCTTC. The genes are TRBV5-1 and TRBJ2-1, with 7 positions matching TRBD1. V was clipped by 0 bases and J by 7 bases; unmatched bases: 4. CDR3 length equals 14 residues. Germline-derived CDR1 and CDR2 are SGHRS and YFSETQ.

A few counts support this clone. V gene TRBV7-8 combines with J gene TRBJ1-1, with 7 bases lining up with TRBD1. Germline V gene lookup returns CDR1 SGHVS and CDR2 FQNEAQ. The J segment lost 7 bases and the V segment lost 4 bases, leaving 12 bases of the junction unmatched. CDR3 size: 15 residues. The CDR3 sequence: CASSSRTGTAVEAFF. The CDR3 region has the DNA TGTGCCAGCAGCTCCCGTACCGGGACAGCGGTTGAAGCTTTCTTT.

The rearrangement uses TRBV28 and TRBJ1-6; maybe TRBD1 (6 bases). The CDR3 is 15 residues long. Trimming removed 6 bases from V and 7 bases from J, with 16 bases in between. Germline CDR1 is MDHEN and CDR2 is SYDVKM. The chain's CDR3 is CASSSTPGANSPLHF. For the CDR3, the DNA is TGTGCCAGCAGCTCGACCCCAGGGGCCAATTCACCCCTCCACTTT. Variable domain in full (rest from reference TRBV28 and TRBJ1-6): DVKVTQSSRYLVKRTGEKVFLECVQDMDHENMFWYRQDPGLGLRLIYFSYDVKMKEKGDIPEGYSVSREKKERFSLILESASTNQTSMYLCASSSTPGANSPLHFGNGTRLTVT.

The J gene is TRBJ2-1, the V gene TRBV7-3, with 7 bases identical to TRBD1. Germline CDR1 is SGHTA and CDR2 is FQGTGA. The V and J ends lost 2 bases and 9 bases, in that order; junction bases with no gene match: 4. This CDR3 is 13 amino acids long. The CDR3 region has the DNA TGTGCCAGCAGCTTATCCTCAGGGGGTGAGCAGTTCTTC. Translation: CASSLSSGGEQFF.

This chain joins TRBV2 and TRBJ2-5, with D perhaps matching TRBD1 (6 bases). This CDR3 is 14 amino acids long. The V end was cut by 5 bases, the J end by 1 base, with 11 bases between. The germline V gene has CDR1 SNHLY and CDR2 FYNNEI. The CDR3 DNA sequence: TGTGCCAGCAGTTTACAGGGATTCCAAGAGACCCAGTACTTC. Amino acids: CASSLQGFQETQYF.

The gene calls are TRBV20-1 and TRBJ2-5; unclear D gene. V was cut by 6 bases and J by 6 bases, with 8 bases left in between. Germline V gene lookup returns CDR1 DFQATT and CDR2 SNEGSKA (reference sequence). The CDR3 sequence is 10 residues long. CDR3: CSAQRKTQYF. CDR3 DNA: TGCAGTGCCCAGAGGAAGACCCAGTACTTC.

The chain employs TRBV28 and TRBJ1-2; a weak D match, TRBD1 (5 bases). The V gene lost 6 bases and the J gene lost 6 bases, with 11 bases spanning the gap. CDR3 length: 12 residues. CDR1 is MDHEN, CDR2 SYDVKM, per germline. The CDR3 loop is CASSLRVNGYTF. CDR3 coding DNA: TGTGCCAGCAGCCTCAGGGTCAATGGCTACACCTTC.

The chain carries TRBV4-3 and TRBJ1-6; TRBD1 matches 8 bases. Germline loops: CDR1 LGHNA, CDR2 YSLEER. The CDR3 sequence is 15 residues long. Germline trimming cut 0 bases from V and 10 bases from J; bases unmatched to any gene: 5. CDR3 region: CASSQDLTGASPLHF. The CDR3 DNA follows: TGCGCCAGCAGCCAAGATCTGACAGGGGCATCACCCCTCCACTTT.